This TCR beta chain stems from a study of blood T cell repertoires in COVID-19. Trimming took 5 bases from V and 1 from J, leaving 14 bases between them. CDR3 length: 15 residues. Germline CDR1 reads SGHTA; CDR2 reads FQGNSA. The sample holds one count of this clone. Everyone who took part was about 18 to 90 years old, and they came from about two dozen US areas. Assay: immunoSEQ multiplex PCR; the TCRdb copy retains only in-frame clones and omits some. The profile shows hundreds of thousands of clones, roughly nine tenths of them singletons. The clonotype comes from a man younger than 40 who had recovered from COVID-19. The chain combines TRBV7-2 with TRBJ1-2; D gene ambiguous. The sample taken for sequencing was PBMCs or T cells enriched from blood (not recorded which). Written as DNA, the CDR3 is TGTGCCAGCAGCCCCGGTGAGGGCCTTAACTATGGCTACACCTTC. It translates to CASSPGEGLNYGYTF.